One sample yielded the 29 T cell receptor beta chains listed below, sequenced in a study of cytomegalovirus exposure and HLA in healthy donors. The study ran its PCR with 60 Vbeta and 13 Jbeta primers. The repertoire was sequenced with immunoSEQ multiplex PCR; TCRdb's copy has only in-frame clones and lacks some. The table includes over 110,000 clones, approximately 73% detected once. Sequencing was performed on PBMCs. These receptors all come from a woman in her forties in good health and CMV-seronegative.

This chain links TRBV5-4 with TRBJ1-1; 7 nucleotides agree with TRBD1. CDR1 and CDR2 from the germline V gene are SGHNT and YYREEE (reference sequence). The CDR3 contains 13 residues. V lost 4 bases, J lost 3 bases, and 3 bases stayed unmatched. CDR3 amino acids: CASSRTGDTEAFF. CDR3 nucleotides: TGTGCCAGCAGCAGGACAGGTGACACTGAAGCTTTCTTT.

This chain links TRBV28 with TRBJ1-5; D gene ambiguous. This CDR3 region has 14 residues. Germline V gene data show CDR1 as MDHEN and CDR2 as SYDVKM. V lost 8 bases to trimming and J lost 0 bases, with 11 bases between them. CDR3 amino acids: CASDGGISNQPQHF. The CDR3 DNA reads as TGTGCCAGCGATGGAGGGATTAGCAATCAGCCCCAGCATTTT.

V and J are TRBV9 and TRBJ2-2; TRBD2 is a possible D gene (6 bases). The CDR3 has 17 amino acids. V was trimmed by 0 bases and J by 0 bases, leaving 12 bases between them. CDR1 is SGDLS, CDR2 YYNGEE, per germline. The CDR3 region has the DNA TGTGCCAGCAGCGTAGGGGGACTCCCCGCGAACACCGGGGAGCTGTTTTTT. Translation gives CASSVGGLPANTGELFF.

This clone appeared a single time. The chain couples TRBV5-4 to TRBJ2-3; TRBD2 aligns across 10 bases. The V gene's germline CDR1 is SGHNT and CDR2 YYREEE (reference sequence). The CDR3 consists of 15 residues. V dropped 3 bases and J dropped 4; count of bases not matched to a gene: 5. The CDR3 here is CASSSPAGGPDTQYF. CDR3 coding DNA: TGTGCCAGCAGCTCCCCAGCGGGGGGGCCAGATACGCAGTATTTT.

This chain joins TRBV7-9 and TRBJ2-1, with a possible D match to TRBD1 (5 bases). Trimming removed 1 base from V and 5 bases from J, with 15 bases in between. The CDR3 loop spans 16 amino acids. CDR1 is SEHNR and CDR2 is FQNEAQ in the germline V gene (reference sequence). The CDR3 protein is CASSLGAGRRHNEQFF. In DNA form, the CDR3 reads TGTGCCAGCAGCTTAGGCGCAGGGCGAAGGCACAATGAGCAGTTCTTC.

The gene calls are TRBV28 and TRBJ1-2, with 8 bases matching TRBD1. V shed 5 bases, J shed 7 bases, and the junction held 12 bases outside the gene matches. This CDR3 has 15 amino acids. Germline V gene data show CDR1 as MDHEN and CDR2 as SYDVKM. CDR3 residues: CASSPGTGSLGGYTF. The CDR3, as DNA: TGTGCCAGCAGTCCCGGGACAGGTTCTTTGGGTGGCTACACCTTC.

The rearrangement joins TRBV28 to TRBJ2-1; D ambiguous. CDR3 length: 11 amino acids. Germline lookup yields CDR1 MDHEN and CDR2 SYDVKM. Trimming cost V 7 bases and J 15 bases, with 16 bases left between them. CDR3 sequence: CASTLAARWFF. CDR3 DNA sequence: TGTGCCAGCACCCTTGCGGCTAGGTGGTTCTTC.

The V gene is TRBV7-9, the J gene TRBJ2-5; 9 nucleotides match TRBD2. J was trimmed by 3 bases and V by 1 base; bases with no gene match: 6. The CDR3 is made up of 16 amino acids. CDR1 SEHNR and CDR2 FQNEAQ come from the germline V gene (reference sequence). The CDR3 protein is CASSLEAGGPKETQYF. In nucleotides, the CDR3 is TGTGCCAGCAGCTTAGAAGCGGGGGGACCAAAAGAGACCCAGTACTTC.

This sequence joins TRBV5-1 and TRBJ2-3; TRBD2 matches 11 bases. Trimming took 1 base from V and 2 from J; bases not matched to a gene: 3. This CDR3 region has 16 residues. Germline V gene data show CDR1 as SGHRS and CDR2 as YFSETQ. The CDR3 nucleotides read TGCGCCAGCAGCTTGACTAGCGGGGGCCTCACAGATACGCAGTATTTT. Translating it yields CASSLTSGGLTDTQYF.

The V and J genes are TRBV28 and TRBJ2-7, with D maybe TRBD1 (6 bases). Germline CDR1 reads MDHEN; CDR2 reads SYDVKM. CDR3 length equals 14 residues. Trimming shortened V by 3 bases and J by 2 bases, and 11 bases separated the two germline ends. The CDR3 sequence is CASSFYGQPYEQYV. For the CDR3, the DNA is TGTGCCAGCAGTTTCTACGGACAGCCCTACGAGCAGTACGTC.

The CDR3 loop is CASSQEWDRTIPEQFF. The CDR3 DNA sequence: TGCGCCAGCAGCCAAGAATGGGACCGGACTATCCCCGAGCAGTTCTTC. The V call is TRBV4-3, the J call TRBJ2-1; possibly TRBD2 for D (6 bases). The CDR3 runs to 16 residues. The ends were cut back, 0 bases at V and 10 bases at J, with 19 bases in the middle. Germline lookup yields CDR1 LGHNA and CDR2 YSLEER.

This clone was recorded only once. J is TRBJ2-7 and V is TRBV15, with D perhaps matching TRBD1 (5 bases). Per the germline V gene, CDR1 is LNHNV and CDR2 is YYDKDF (reference sequence). The CDR3 totals 16 residues. Trimming removed 1 base at V and 2 bases at J, with 15 bases between. The CDR3 nucleotides are TGTGCCACCAGCAGAGGTGACAGTCTCTATCCCTACGAGCAGTACTTC. This gives the protein CATSRGDSLYPYEQYF. The whole variable domain, remainder taken from reference TRBV15 and TRBJ2-7, is DAMVIQNPRYQVTQFGKPVTLSCSQTLNHNVMYWYQQKSSQAPKLLFHYYDKDFNNEADTPDNFQSRRPNTSFCFLDIRSPGLGDTAMYLCATSRGDSLYPYEQYFGPGTRLTVT.

This clone was found a few times. The CDR3 protein is CAMGREPSNTGELFF. CDR3 DNA sequence: TGTGCCATGGGGCGCGAGCCCTCGAACACCGGGGAGCTGTTTTTT. The rearrangement links TRBV10-3 to TRBJ2-2; D is perhaps TRBD1 (5 bases). Trimming removed 9 bases from V and 0 bases from J, with 14 bases in between. Per the germline V gene, CDR1 is ENHRY and CDR2 is SYGVKD. The CDR3 has 15 residues.

In this sample, this clone turned up a few times. This sequence joins TRBV9 and TRBJ2-3, with TRBD2 identical over 12 bases. The length of the CDR3 is 16 residues. Germline assignment: CDR1 SGDLS and CDR2 YYNGEE. Germline trimming cut 0 bases from V and 5 bases from J; bases unmatched to any gene: 4. CDR3 protein: CASSVALAGGIDTQYF. In DNA form, the CDR3 reads TGTGCCAGCAGCGTAGCCCTAGCGGGGGGGATAGATACGCAGTATTTT.

The chain has TRBV9 and TRBJ2-1, with TRBD2 matching over 9 bases. Per germline, CDR1 SGDLS and CDR2 YYNGEE. The length of the CDR3 is 15 residues. Losses at the gene ends were 1 base for V and 5 bases for J; bases not matched to a gene: 4. CDR3 sequence reads: CASSVSAGGDNEQFF. The CDR3 coding sequence is TGTGCCAGCAGCGTATCAGCGGGGGGAGACAATGAGCAGTTCTTC.

This clone was seen a few times. The genes are TRBV4-1 and TRBJ2-7; 10 bases fit TRBD2. Germline CDR1 MGHRA, CDR2 YSYEKL. This CDR3 region has 19 residues. Trimming removed 2 bases from V and 1 base from J; junction bases left unmatched: 14. CDR3 DNA: TGCGCCAGCAGCCAACTAACTGGGGCTAGCGGGGGATATTCCTACGAGCAGTACTTC. Translated: CASSQLTGASGGYSYEQYF.

This clone was counted a single time. Here the CDR3 reads CASSWGVTGELFF. The CDR3 region has the DNA TGTGCCAGCAGCTGGGGGGTTACCGGGGAGCTGTTTTTT. The chain joins TRBV7-9 to TRBJ2-2; tentatively, D is TRBD2 (6 bases). CDR3 length: 13 amino acids. In germline, CDR1 is SEHNR, CDR2 FQNEAQ (reference sequence). V lost 4 bases, J lost 5 bases, and 8 bases lay in between.

The chain has TRBV19 and TRBJ2-7, with 9 bases that match TRBD2. The V and J ends lost 6 bases and 0 bases, in that order; junction bases with no gene match: 3. The germline V gene has CDR1 LNHDA and CDR2 SQIVND (reference sequence). This CDR3 has 14 residues. CDR3 sequence (DNA): TGTGCCAGTAGCCTAGCGGGGAGCTCCTACGAGCAGTACTTC. Protein sequence: CASSLAGSSYEQYF. Supplemented by reference TRBV19 and TRBJ2-7, the full variable domain reads DGGITQSPKYLFRKEGQNVTLSCEQNLNHDAMYWYRQDPGQGLRLIYYSQIVNDFQKGDIAEGYSVSREKKESFPLTVTSAQKNPTAFYLCASSLAGSSYEQYFGPGTRLTVT.

V and J are TRBV5-4 and TRBJ2-3, with 9 bases that match TRBD1. The J segment lost 3 bases and the V segment lost 7 bases, leaving 6 bases of the junction unmatched. Germline V lookup: CDR1 SGHNT, CDR2 YYREEE (reference sequence). The CDR3 covers 14 residues. DNA for the CDR3: TGTGCCAGCGGACAGGGGAGTTTGACAGATACGCAGTATTTT. Translation: CASGQGSLTDTQYF.

The V call is TRBV4-1, the J call TRBJ2-5, with 13 bases lining up with TRBD2. The germline CDR1 and CDR2 sequences are MGHRA and YSYEKL. V was clipped by 3 bases and J by 5 bases; unmatched bases: 6. There are 16 residues in the CDR3. The CDR3 DNA is TGCGCCAGCAGCCAGGGACTAGCGGGGTATCTCGAGACCCAGTACTTC. It translates to CASSQGLAGYLETQYF.

This clone was seen a handful of times. CDR3 DNA sequence: TGTGCCAGCAGTTGGTCCGATGAGAGGACCGGGGAGCTGTTTTTT. Translating it yields CASSWSDERTGELFF. The rearrangement joins TRBV2 to TRBJ2-2; D unclear. The V end lost 5 bases, the J end lost 5 bases, and 15 bases lay between the germline ends. From germline, CDR1 is SNHLY and CDR2 FYNNEI. The CDR3 has 15 amino acids.

This chain connects TRBV9 to TRBJ1-5, with a tentative D call TRBD1 (6 bases). V was trimmed by 3 bases and J by 2 bases, leaving 9 bases between them. Per the germline V gene, CDR1 is SGDLS and CDR2 is YYNGEE. This CDR3 is 14 amino acids long. In DNA form, the CDR3 reads TGTGCCAGCAGCGAACAGGGAGGCAATCAGCCCCAGCATTTT. Its protein is CASSEQGGNQPQHF.

This sequence joins TRBV7-2 and TRBJ2-7; D is unclear. Per germline, CDR1 SGHTA and CDR2 FQGNSA. The CDR3 sequence is 14 residues long. V was trimmed by 5 bases and J by 2 bases, leaving 13 bases between them. The CDR3, as DNA: TGTGCCAGCAGCCTGAACGTGGGCCCCTACGAGCAGTACGTC. Its translation: CASSLNVGPYEQYV.

Only one count was recorded for this clone. The chain combines TRBV5-5 with TRBJ2-2, with D maybe TRBD1 (5 bases). CDR1 and CDR2 from the germline V gene are SGHKS and YYEKEE (reference sequence). This CDR3 is 16 amino acids long. V was trimmed by 4 bases and J by 0 bases, leaving 13 bases between them. CDR3 region: CASSLGHSTNTGELFF. The CDR3 nucleotides are TGTGCCAGCAGCCTCGGACACTCCACGAACACCGGGGAGCTGTTTTTT.

CDR3 DNA sequence: TGTGCCAGCAGTCGAACGGGGAATGAGCAGTTCTTC. Translated, it gives CASSRTGNEQFF. This rearrangement joins TRBV2 to TRBJ2-1, with D perhaps matching TRBD2 (5 bases). CDR3 length equals 12 residues. The V end lost 5 bases, the J end lost 7 bases, and 9 bases lay between the germline ends. Germline CDR1 is SNHLY and CDR2 is FYNNEI.

V and J are TRBV27 and TRBJ2-2; 9 bases are a match to TRBD1. CDR1 MNHEY and CDR2 SMNVEV come from the germline V gene (reference sequence). The CDR3 length is 15 residues. With 8 bases clipped from V and 4 bases from J, the junction kept 8 bases outside the gene matches. As DNA, the CDR3 is TGTGCCAGCCGACTCGGACAGGGGTTCACCGGGGAGCTGTTTTTT. Protein: CASRLGQGFTGELFF.

The chain uses TRBV5-5 and TRBJ1-5; possible D gene TRBD1, 5 bases. Trimming stripped 0 bases from V and 0 bases from J, with 7 bases between. The CDR3 extends over 15 amino acids. The germline CDR1 and CDR2 sequences are SGHKS and YYEKEE (reference sequence). DNA for the CDR3: TGTGCCAGCAGCTTGGACGGACATAGCAATCAGCCCCAGCATTTT. Its protein product is CASSLDGHSNQPQHF.

This chain joins TRBV5-4 and TRBJ2-3; 8 bases map to TRBD2. Germline V gene data show CDR1 as SGHNT and CDR2 as YYREEE (reference sequence). The CDR3 spans 15 residues. V lost 6 bases and J lost 5; bases outside the gene matches: 11. CDR3 sequence reads: CASNKAGALGDTQYF. CDR3 bases: TGTGCCAGCAATAAAGCGGGGGCACTAGGAGATACGCAGTATTTT.

The CDR3 loop is CASSPLQGYGYTF. In DNA form, the CDR3 reads TGTGCCAGCAGCCCACTACAGGGGTATGGCTACACCTTC. The chain has TRBV11-2 and TRBJ1-2; 7 bases match TRBD1. Unmatched junction bases numbered 5, after V lost 5 bases and J lost 5 bases. CDR3 length: 13 amino acids. Germline V CDR1 and CDR2: SGHAT, FQNNGV. Full variable domain (outside the CDR3, taken from reference TRBV11-2 and TRBJ1-2): EAGVAQSPRYKIIEKRQSVAFWCNPISGHATLYWYQQILGQGPKLLIQFQNNGVVDDSQLPKDRFSAERLKGVDSTLKIQPAKLEDSAVYLCASSPLQGYGYTFGSGTRLTVV.